Following are 25 T cell receptor beta chains from one sample sequenced in a study of blood T cells in healthy people across ages. Together with a sample-barcoded 5' primer, a J-beta primer mix was included in a second PCR lasting 7 to 11 cycles. From the 5' RACE reads, TCRdb called clonotypes with MiXCR, one entry per CDR3 protein. The sample lists 750,000 to 1,000,000 distinct CDR3 sequences, roughly 29% occurring once. Separately, the same data were catalogued under a study of T cells of mothers and their children.

The sample consisted of blood. All receptors come from a woman in her forties in good health.

Concerning this clonotype itself: A much larger clone differs by one base, so this may be a read error. The chain couples TRBV24-1 to TRBJ2-3; D is uncertain. The CDR3 length is 15 residues. Looked up from germline, CDR1 is KGHDR and CDR2 is SFDVKD. CDR3 in amino acids: CTTSDRIRNTDTQYF. The CDR3 DNA reads as TGTACCACCAGTGATCGAATCAGGAACACAGATACGCAGTATTTT.

The chain combines TRBV30 with TRBJ2-4; TRBD1 might be the D (6 bases). The CDR3 consists of 13 residues. Looked up from germline, CDR1 is GTSNPN and CDR2 is SVGIG (reference sequence). The germline V and J ends were trimmed by 2 bases and 6 bases, with 11 bases remaining between them. CDR3 in DNA: TGTGCCTGGAGTTTTGCCAGGGGAAACATTCAGTACTTC. Protein sequence: CAWSFARGNIQYF. The full variable domain, completed using reference TRBV30 and TRBJ2-4, is SQTIHQWPATLVQPVGSPLSLECTVEGTSNPNLYWYRQAAGRGLQLLFYSVGIGQISSEVPQNLSASRPQDRQFILSSKKLLLSDSGFYLCAWSFARGNIQYFGAGTRLSVL.

The chain has TRBV5-1 and TRBJ1-2; D ambiguous. Deletions cut 0 bases from V and 2 bases from J, with 11 bases between. Per the germline V gene, CDR1 is SGHRS and CDR2 is YFSETQ. The CDR3 length is 15 residues. The chain's CDR3 is CASSLESGRNYGYTF. As DNA, the CDR3 is TGCGCCAGCAGCTTGGAATCGGGGAGGAACTATGGCTACACCTTC.

This clonotype has more than one count but fewer than ten. The chain links TRBV20-1 to TRBJ2-7; 8 nucleotides agree with TRBD1. Trimming at V came to 5 bases and at J to 4 bases, leaving 10 bases not matched to a gene. Germline loops: CDR1 DFQATT, CDR2 SNEGSKA (reference sequence). The CDR3 contains 14 residues. CDR3 DNA sequence: TGCAGTGCTTATGGGACAGGTCTTAAGTACGAGCAGTACTTC. Its translation is CSAYGTGLKYEQYF.

This clonotype was recorded many times. The chain uses TRBV6-2 or TRBV6-3 and TRBJ2-7, with 8 nucleotides matching TRBD2. Germline V gene lookup returns CDR1 MNHEY and CDR2 SVGEGT. V lost 2 bases, J lost 3 bases, and 6 bases stayed unmatched. The CDR3 has 15 amino acids. CDR3 amino acids: CASSYKAGAIYEQYF. The CDR3 nucleotides are TGTGCCAGCAGTTACAAAGCGGGGGCCATCTACGAGCAGTACTTC.

This clonotype has a handful of counts. The junction departs from germline at one end; a sequencing error may be responsible. CDR3 region: CSARVKAGPLGYGYTF. CDR3 nucleotides: TGTAGTGCTAGAGTTAAGGCTGGACCGTTGGGATATGGCTACACCTTC. The V and J genes are TRBV20-1 and TRBJ1-2, with D hard to call. The CDR3 sequence is 16 residues long. From germline, CDR1 is DFQATT and CDR2 SNEGSKA (reference sequence).

In its sample, this clonotype was seen many times. The CDR3 sequence is CASSRTTSGYEQYF. Written as DNA, the CDR3 is TGTGCCAGCAGCCGGACTACCTCCGGCTACGAGCAGTACTTC. This chain joins TRBV7-2 and TRBJ2-7; possibly TRBD2 for D (6 bases). This CDR3 is built from 14 residues. V shed 5 bases and J shed 3 bases, with 14 bases lying between them. The germline gives CDR1 SGHTA, CDR2 FQGNSA.

This clonotype was seen ten or more times. The chain is built from TRBV5-1 and TRBJ2-5, with 9 bases fitting TRBD1. This CDR3 region has 14 residues. Germline trimming cut 5 bases from V and 2 bases from J; bases unmatched to any gene: 4. CDR1 and CDR2 from the germline V gene are SGHRS and YFSETQ. The CDR3 DNA reads TGCGCCAGCAGTAGACAGGGGGATCAAGAGACCCAGTACTTC. This codes for CASSRQGDQETQYF. Drawing the rest from reference TRBV5-1 and TRBJ2-5, the complete variable domain is KAGVTQTPRYLIKTRGQQVTLSCSPISGHRSVSWYQQTPGQGLQFLFEYFSETQRNKGNFPGRFSGRQFSNSRSEMNVSTLELGDSALYLCASSRQGDQETQYFGPGTRLLVL.

J is TRBJ2-5 and V is TRBV29-1; TRBD1 agrees at 7 bases. V dropped 4 bases and J dropped 2; count of bases not matched to a gene: 4. Germline V gene lookup returns CDR1 SQVTM and CDR2 ANQGSEA. This CDR3 region has 13 residues. The CDR3 reads CSVARQGQETQYF. Here the CDR3 DNA reads TGCAGCGTTGCGCGACAGGGACAAGAGACCCAGTACTTC.

This clonotype has only a few counts. The rearrangement links TRBV7-9 to TRBJ2-1, with D unclear. Matching the DNA end better, TRBJ2-7 makes the J call doubtful. The length of the CDR3 is 14 residues. The V gene's germline CDR1 is SEHNR and CDR2 FQNEAQ (reference sequence). The CDR3: CASSRVVSYNEQYF. The CDR3 bases are TGTGCCAGCAGCCGGGTTGTCTCCTACAATGAGCAGTACTTC.

The table lists this clonotype with a few counts. This chain links TRBV7-2 with TRBJ2-7; 10 bases match TRBD2. With 7 bases clipped from V and 3 bases from J, the junction kept 9 bases outside the gene matches. The CDR3 totals 15 residues. Germline loops: CDR1 SGHTA, CDR2 FQGNSA. The CDR3 nucleotides are TGTGCCAGCACCTTCACGGGACTAGCGCACTACGAGCAGTACTTC. Translation: CASTFTGLAHYEQYF.

The chain carries TRBV28 and TRBJ1-2; D gene ambiguous. With 6 bases removed from V and 5 bases from J, the gap between germline ends came to 13 bases. CDR3 length: 13 amino acids. Germline assignment: CDR1 MDHEN and CDR2 SYDVKM. The CDR3 DNA reads TGTGCCAGCAGGGTCGGCGCGGGTTATGGCTACACCTTC. The encoded protein is CASRVGAGYGYTF.

Worth noting for this clonotype: Mismatch with germline at one junction end may stem from a read error. V gene TRBV7-7 combines with J gene TRBJ2-3; no reliable D call. This CDR3 is 13 amino acids long. Germline V gives CDR1 SSHAT, CDR2 FNYEAQ (reference sequence). CDR3 coding DNA: TGTGCTAGCAGCCGAATCGAGGCAGATACGCAGTATTTT. It yields the protein CASSRIEADTQYF.

The sample holds one count of this clonotype. This chain joins TRBV7-2 and TRBJ2-3; tentatively, D is TRBD1 (6 bases). The CDR3 is 19 residues long. Trimming pared 4 bases from V and 5 bases from J, leaving 28 bases between. The germline V gene has CDR1 SGHTA and CDR2 FQGNSA. This CDR3 reads CASSYSPHLRDMSVDTQYF. Here the CDR3 DNA reads TGTGCCAGCAGCTACTCCCCTCACCTCAGGGACATGTCGGTAGATACGCAGTATTTT.

The chain recombines TRBV29-1 with TRBJ1-2, with 9 bases that match TRBD1. Trimming at V came to 6 bases and at J to 6 bases, leaving 2 bases not matched to a gene. The CDR3 totals 11 residues. The germline V gene encodes CDR1 SQVTM and CDR2 ANQGSEA. As DNA, the CDR3 is TGCAGCGTGGGGACAGGGCATGGCTACACCTTC. Translating gives CSVGTGHGYTF.

Only a few counts were recorded for this clonotype. The genes are TRBV20-1 and TRBJ2-1; 8 bases are a match to TRBD2. The CDR3 runs to 15 residues. The germline V gene has CDR1 DFQATT and CDR2 SNEGSKA (reference sequence). The V segment lost 5 bases and the J segment 9 bases; nucleotides outside the gene matches: 15. The CDR3 DNA reads as TGCAGTGCTCCCACGGCTAGCGGGCGTCTTAGTGAGCAGTTCTTC. Protein: CSAPTASGRLSEQFF.

The V call is TRBV25-1, the J call TRBJ1-5; no clear D gene. V gave up 1 base and J gave up 7 bases, with 11 bases separating them. The CDR3 contains 14 residues. Germline lookup yields CDR1 MGHDK and CDR2 SYGVNS. Here the CDR3 DNA reads TGTGCCAGCAGTGAATTATGGGGAGACCAGCCCCAGCATTTT. Amino acid sequence: CASSELWGDQPQHF.

As to this clonotype: Since the CDR3 does not end with the conserved phenylalanine or tryptophan, this likely comes from a read error. The gene calls are TRBV6-6 and TRBJ1-5; no clear D. CDR3 size: 14 residues. Germline assignment: CDR1 MNHNY and CDR2 SVGAGI (reference sequence). Between the trimmed V and J ends, which lost 2 bases and 0 bases, there was a span of 5 bases. In DNA, the CDR3 is TGTGCCAGCAGTTACCCTAATAGCAATCAGCCCCAGCATGTT. The encoded protein is CASSYPNSNQPQHV.

CDR3 nucleotides: TGTGCCAGCAGCCCTCTGGCCCGAGCTGGGGCCAACGTCCTGACTTTC. This translates into CASSPLARAGANVLTF. The rearrangement joins TRBV4-2 to TRBJ2-6; D gene ambiguous. The CDR3 is 16 amino acids. Germline CDR1 is LGHNA and CDR2 is YNFKEQ. V gave up 4 bases and J gave up 2 bases, with 12 bases separating them.

CDR3 protein: CASSLGLLTGELFF. CDR3 nucleotide sequence: TGTGCCAGCAGTTTAGGGCTACTCACCGGGGAGCTGTTTTTT. The chain couples TRBV28 to TRBJ2-2; D is uncertain. V shed 2 bases and J shed 4 bases, with 8 bases lying between them. Germline CDR1 MDHEN, CDR2 SYDVKM. The CDR3 is 14 residues long.

A note on this clonotype: A much larger clonotype is one base distant, so this may be a read error. The CDR3 bases are TGTGCCAGCATTAGGGGCAGGGGTGGTGAGCAGTACTTC. Encoded protein: CASIRGRGGEQYF. This chain uses TRBV28 with TRBJ2-7; the D gene is possibly TRBD1 (6 bases). The germline CDR1 and CDR2 sequences are MDHEN and SYDVKM. V lost 7 bases and J 7 bases, leaving 17 bases between the germline ends. This CDR3 has 13 amino acids.

The V and J genes are TRBV10-2 and TRBJ2-3; 7 bases are a match to TRBD2. The CDR3 has 15 residues. Germline V CDR1 and CDR2: WSHSY, SAAADI. V shed 6 bases and J 5 bases; nucleotides not matched to a gene: 11. The CDR3: CASRVASGIEDTQYF. The CDR3 DNA sequence: TGCGCCAGCAGGGTAGCCAGCGGGATTGAAGATACGCAGTATTTT.

This clonotype was seen more than once but under ten times. V is TRBV29-1 and J is TRBJ1-3; the D is unclear. Trimming left V 1 base short and J 4 bases short, with 8 bases between. Germline V gives CDR1 SQVTM, CDR2 ANQGSEA. The CDR3 has 13 amino acids. This CDR3 is CSVEAAGGNTIYF. The CDR3, as DNA: TGCAGCGTTGAAGCTGCCGGGGGAAACACCATATATTTT.

This clonotype was detected many times. The rearrangement joins TRBV12-3 or TRBV12-4 to TRBJ2-4, with D perhaps TRBD1 (6 bases). The CDR3 length is 19 residues. Trimming left V 6 bases short and J 1 base short, with 25 bases between. The CDR3: CASSLLRDKVSMAKNIQYF. The DNA for the CDR3 is TGTGCCAGCAGCCTACTCCGGGACAAGGTCTCAATGGCCAAAAACATTCAGTACTTC.

This clonotype was seen repeatedly, ten times or more. Its ends do not fully match the called genes, so a read error is possible. The chain is built from TRBV7-7 and TRBJ2-3; TRBD2 matches at 8 bases. The germline gives CDR1 SSHAT, CDR2 FNYEAQ (reference sequence). The CDR3 totals 15 residues. As DNA, the CDR3 is TGTGCTAGCAGCTTTAGCGGGGCTAGCACAGATACGCAGTATTTT. This encodes CASSFSGASTDTQYF.